The TCR beta chain described here comes from a study of PD-1 blockade in classical Hodgkin lymphoma. Study observations and caveats: Baseline diversity was lower in partial responders and progressors than complete responders. Those patients who began receiving nivolumab less than 1 year after ASCT had lower diversity, and they were excluded. The repertoire differences lack a defined cause, possibly disease activity or prior therapy.

Sequencing was performed with immunoSEQ multiplex PCR; in TCRdb, only in-frame clones are kept and a portion is missing. The table lists about 29,000 clones, about 81% of them singletons. Relapse after autologous stem cell transplantation occurred in every patient, and brentuximab vedotin exposure varied. In the case of this clone: Its target is not known.

The CDR3 totals 12 residues. The germline V gene encodes CDR1 LGHNA and CDR2 YSLEER. Trimming removed 2 bases at V and 10 bases at J, with 6 bases between. Sequencing used peripheral blood mononuclear cells (PBMCs), obtained before the second cycle of nivolumab. The receptor comes from a human donor with classical Hodgkin lymphoma. This chain joins TRBV4-3 and TRBJ1-6; D is undetermined. The CDR3, as DNA: TGCGCCAGCAGCCAAAATAGGTCACCCCTCCACTTT. As protein: CASSQNRSPLHF.